This T cell receptor beta chain was identified during a study of vaccination effects on CD4 cells after COVID-19 (dated by TCRdb to the early 2020s). As for the study more broadly: The ViraFEST assay stimulated PBMC with viral peptide pools and then used TCR sequencing to identify antigen-specific CD4+ T cell clonotypes by expansion. Samples were taken from three convalescent patients early (day +14) and late (day +241, +227, +161 respectively) after vaccination. In the study, cultures from other donors were sequenced using the Oncomine TCR Beta short-read assay on an Illumina iSeq 100. SARS-CoV-2 spike-specific CD4+ TCR repertoires were compared before and after mRNA vaccination in COVID-19 convalescent patients and in infection-naive vaccine recipients. A total of 10 COVID-19 convalescent patients and a handful of SARS-CoV-2-naive healthy vaccine recipients were included in the full study. Approximately 2.1 million PBMC per well were cultured in IMDM with 5% human AB serum, 7.5 to 10 IU/ml IL-2 and gentamicin, plus 10 ug/ml peptides. Post-vaccine samples across the study were collected a median of 72 days after the second dose, with a range of 14 to 241. Paper-wide results and their limitations: Marked clonal contraction was observed in both infection-induced and vaccine-induced clones at late post-vaccination timepoints, consistent with waning T cell responses. In convalescent patients, the post-vaccine spike-reactive repertoire was composed mainly of new vaccine-induced clones that were largely distinct from infection-induced clones. The study was limited by a small number of convalescent patients and lacked early post-infection timepoints.

The germline V gene gives CDR1 as KGHSH and CDR2 as LQKENI. The CDR3 measures 16 amino acids from cysteine to phenylalanine. Kept here is only the CDR3 DNA, which spans 48 bases and is read in frame from base 1. V is clipped by 2 bases and J by 3 bases, and the sequence between their germline boundaries is 16 bases long. Library preparation used the immunoSEQ multiplex PCR assay. DNA from the cultured, isolated CD4+ T cells was subjected to TCR beta CDR3 sequencing. Concerning the study's data processing: Non-productive TCR sequences were removed, reads were trimmed to the CDR3 region, and CDR3s of at least 7 amino acids were retained. Antigen-specific clonotypes were identified with the MANAFEST web app by comparing expansion in peptide wells against reference cultures. To count as positive, a clone had to show expansion at FDR<0.05 compared with the reference and with all other wells, an odds ratio above 5, and a frequency above 0.1% in two replicate wells. Cross-reactive clonotypes were defined as significantly expanded in SARS-CoV-2 spike wells and in at least one common cold coronavirus spike condition. Using the stringdist R package, CDR3 similarity was measured by Levenshtein distance, and unrooted trees were constructed with ape in R 3.6.1. TCRdb mirrors the immuneACCESS table, restricted to in-frame sequences. Some clones are absent from its copies; in checked studies, under half trace to an unresolved V gene, and the reason for the others is unknown. The DNA was the basis for D and trimming; V, J and clone size are from that table. The sample yields roughly 35,000 clones; 75% were counted once. The ten largest clones add up to around 7% of the sample.

Points on this clone: Its antigen remains unidentified. No much larger clone is present one base from it, and per-base qualities are unavailable.

After around eleven days of culture, CD4+ T cells were isolated with the EasySep CD4+ T cell isolation kit. PCR-confirmed SARS-CoV-2 infection had occurred in convalescent patients between March and December 2020, before the Alpha, Beta and Delta variants emerged in the United States. Two doses of either the BNT162b2 or the mRNA-1273 mRNA SARS-CoV-2 vaccine were administered to participants. Half of the culture medium was replaced with fresh IL-2-containing medium on days 3 and 7. Unless noted otherwise, every peptide stimulation condition was cultured in triplicate wells. Using Ficoll-Paque Plus gradient centrifugation, PBMC were separated from whole blood and then either used fresh or cryopreserved at -140C. The QIAamp micro DNA kit was used to extract genomic DNA from the cultured CD4+ T cells.

The sequence links TRBV18 to TRBJ1-2; TRBD1 is perhaps the D gene, given 5 matching bases. Sequencing was performed on CD4+ T cells from PBMCs cultured without peptide, taken after COVID-19 vaccination. This clonotype was sampled from a human donor who had a prior SARS-CoV-2 infection. CDR3 sequence: CASSPMGGNFYYGYTF. The DNA sequence is given as TGTGCCAGCTCACCAATGGGGGGTAATTTCTACTATGGCTACACCTTC. With the rest looked up from the reference TRBV18 and TRBJ1-2 genes rather than sequenced, the full variable domain is NAGVMQNPRHLVRRRGQEARLRCSPMKGHSHVYWYRQLPEEGLKFMVYLQKENIIDESGMPKERFSAEFPKEGPSILRIQQVVRGDSAAYFCASSPMGGNFYYGYTFGSGTRLTVV.